The rows below give T cell receptor beta chains drawn from one sample of a study of blood T cell repertoires in COVID-19. Repertoires were generated with immunoSEQ multiplex PCR, while TCRdb's copy carries only in-frame clones and drops some. The table records some 250,000 clones, approximately 88% of them present only once. Sample: peripheral blood. All receptors come from a man in his forties or fifties with acute or convalescent COVID-19. CDR3s include the opening cysteine and the closing phenylalanine or tryptophan. A D gene is named only where the DNA matches it firmly. Only some rows state a clone size, as once, few, many or a class for expanded clones.

clone_size d_call v_call cdr3_aa
few TRBD1 TRBV19 CASSNRQGYGYTF
NA NA TRBV6-5 CASSYSIGGSTEAFF
NA TRBD1 TRBV11-3 CASSPPTGVGANVLTF
NA NA TRBV6-6 CASSYSIPISTDGYTF
once NA TRBV7-3 CASSPRTEMNTEAFF
NA NA TRBV5-1 CASSSDFETQYF
few TRBD1 TRBV7-9 CASSRTGEPNYGYTF
NA NA TRBV25-1 CASSDDSPWVYNEQFF
NA TRBD1 TRBV5-1 CASSKYGQGEMNTEAFF
NA NA TRBV13 CASSFGDTGLYEQYF
NA NA TRBV7-6 CASSKRTRDSPTGKTGELFF
NA TRBD1 TRBV5-6 CASSLLGQGVHSDTEAFF
few NA TRBV18 CASSIQQSDSEKLFF
NA TRBD2 TRBV6-2/TRBV6-3 CASTPGGGDSYEQYF
NA NA TRBV18 CASSPEGRDGYTF
NA TRBD1 TRBV4-2 CASSQGNRGDTEAFF
NA NA TRBV5-4 CASSSRSGPHNTGELFF
few TRBD1 TRBV11-2 CASSLVAGGYGYTF
NA TRBD1 TRBV24-1 CATSDPGQGDHEQFF
NA NA TRBV29-1 CSVLPSVAGGEQYF
NA NA TRBV14 CASSQAPTRFWDNEQFF
NA TRBD1 TRBV27 CASTRTGGWETQYF
NA TRBD2 TRBV11-1 CASSLSSGRWDTQYF
NA TRBD2 TRBV5-5 CASSLVLAGGADTQYF
NA NA TRBV12-3/TRBV12-4 CASSFRRLEQYF
NA TRBD1 TRBV19 CASSSGTADNQPQHF
NA TRBD1 TRBV5-1 CASSRTDRGWRDTEAFF
NA TRBD2 TRBV5-1 CASSPSTAGGPPTGELFF
NA NA TRBV10-3 CAITSLQGVGYNEQFF
NA TRBD1 TRBV18 CASSLSPTGVNDTQYF
NA TRBD1 TRBV5-1 CASSPKGDRGQETQYF
NA NA TRBV29-1 CSVVSRGSYEQYF
many NA TRBV4-3 CASSHSTGSEQYF
NA NA TRBV30 CAWSVGGDNEKLFF
NA NA TRBV27 CASSLSGTGSNQPQHF
NA TRBD2 TRBV6-2/TRBV6-3 CASSSSPGLQYNEQFF
NA TRBD1 TRBV7-6 CASSRGQGRYYEQYF
NA NA TRBV4-3 CASSQDLSGARGGELFF
NA TRBD1 TRBV7-9 CASSLILGRGANEAFF
few TRBD2 TRBV5-5 CASSLYSGTSVINEQFF
NA NA TRBV3-1/TRBV3-2 CASSRALNTEAFF
NA TRBD2 TRBV28 CASSVGLAGVVTGELFF
NA NA TRBV7-8 CASSLEWSSSHEQYF
NA NA TRBV2 CASSDPQGVMNTEAFF
NA TRBD1 TRBV5-6 CASSSDRGPYEQYF
NA TRBD2 TRBV2 CASSRDVGGAFEQYF
NA NA TRBV19 CASSAGTWQPQHF
NA NA TRBV30 CAWSVQVSTEAFF
NA NA TRBV30 CAWSFDISSEQYF
few NA TRBV20-1 CSAPAAGYTF
NA TRBD2 TRBV30 CAWTSGTSVGELFF
once TRBD2 TRBV6-6 CASSYDLAGSEQYF
NA TRBD1 TRBV18 CASSRTGKDSEAFF
once NA TRBV3-1/TRBV3-2 CASSQHYGELFF
NA TRBD2 TRBV5-1 CASSGRLAGTYEQYF
NA NA TRBV19 CASSQNYGYTF
NA TRBD1 TRBV19 CASLSTGTDINRYTGELFF